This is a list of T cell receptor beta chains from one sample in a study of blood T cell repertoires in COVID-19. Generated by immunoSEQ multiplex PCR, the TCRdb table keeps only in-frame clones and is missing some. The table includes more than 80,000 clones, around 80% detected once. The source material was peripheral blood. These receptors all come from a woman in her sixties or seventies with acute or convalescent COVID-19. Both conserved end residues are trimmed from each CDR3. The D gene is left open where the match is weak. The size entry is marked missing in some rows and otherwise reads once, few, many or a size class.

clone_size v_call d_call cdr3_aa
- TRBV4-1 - ASSQGGGTYNEQF
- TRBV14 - ASSQGVRDTQY
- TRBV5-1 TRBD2 ASCPTSGGVYNEQF
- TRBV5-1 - ASTGGNGELF
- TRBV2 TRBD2 ANTLPRGRDLAGGDNEQF
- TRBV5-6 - ASSLGSGTQETQY
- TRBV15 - ATSRDLGRTDTQY
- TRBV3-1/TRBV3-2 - ASSQDHTGFSPLH
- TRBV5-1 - ASRGQPNTGELF
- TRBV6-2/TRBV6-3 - ASSSGGGDHEQF
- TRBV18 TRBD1 ASSPRSDQGANYGYT
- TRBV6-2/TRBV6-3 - ASSFHYGGIYQPQH
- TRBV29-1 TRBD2 SVAGREDEQY
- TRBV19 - ASSSDWNQPQH
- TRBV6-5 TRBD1 ASMGTGLTGYT
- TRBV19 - ASSQNYGYT
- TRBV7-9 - ASSREPGNTIY
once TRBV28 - ASSLVQKKLF
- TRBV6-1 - ASSEATTGDQPQH
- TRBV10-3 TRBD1 AISGQGGETQY
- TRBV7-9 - ASSLTQGYT
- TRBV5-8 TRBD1 ASSLDRGQRAF